These T cell receptor beta chains were read from a single sample in a study of cytomegalovirus exposure and HLA in healthy donors. This table comes from immunoSEQ multiplex PCR, and its TCRdb copy is limited to in-frame clones, with some not included. Of some 150,000 clones in the sample, about 81% were seen once. The sequenced sample was PBMCs. The receptors were gathered from a young man in good health and CMV-seronegative. The CDR3 runs from the conserved cysteine through the conserved F or W. The D gene is left open where the match is weak. Size values are once, few and many counts, or a class for expanded clones, and some rows have none.

len,abundance,d_gene,j_gene,v_gene,CDR3aa,CDR3nt
18,-,TRBD2,TRBJ2-3,TRBV7-2,CASSLVLAGALRGDTQYF,TGTGCCAGCAGCTTAGTTCTAGCGGGGGCTTTGAGGGGGGATACGCAGTATTTT
18,-,-,TRBJ1-3,TRBV12-2,CASRLLTGRRSSGNTIYF,TGTGCAAGTCGCTTGCTGACAGGGAGACGAAGCTCTGGAAACACCATATATTTT
13,-,-,TRBJ2-2,TRBV27,CASSPEVLGELFF,TGTGCCAGCAGTCCAGAGGTTCTCGGGGAGCTGTTTTTT
13,-,TRBD1,TRBJ2-2,TRBV5-4,CAGLDRGRGELFF,TGTGCGGGCCTCGACAGGGGGCGGGGGGAGCTGTTTTTT
16,-,-,TRBJ1-1,TRBV9,CASSPENGEWNTEAFF,TGTGCCAGCAGCCCGGAAAACGGGGAGTGGAACACTGAAGCTTTCTTT
20,-,-,TRBJ1-5,TRBV10-1,CASSESLHLTPLRGTQPQHF,TGCGCCAGCAGTGAGTCGTTGCACCTAACCCCTCTAAGAGGAACCCAGCCCCAGCATTTT
13,once,-,TRBJ1-3,TRBV27,CASRQSSGNTIYF,TGTGCCAGCAGACAGTCCTCTGGAAACACCATATATTTT
15,-,-,TRBJ2-5,TRBV7-2,CASSLPRDFQETQYF,TGTGCCAGCAGTCTACCTCGGGACTTCCAAGAGACCCAGTACTTC
14,-,-,TRBJ2-7,TRBV30,CAWSVRSGTYEQYF,TGTGCCTGGAGTGTACGTAGCGGTACCTACGAGCAGTACTTC
14,few,-,TRBJ2-1,TRBV5-1,CASSFGAGAGEQFF,TGCGCCAGCAGCTTTGGGGCAGGGGCCGGTGAGCAGTTCTTC
18,few,TRBD2,TRBJ2-5,TRBV27,CASSFYELAGGSGETQYF,TGTGCCAGCAGTTTCTACGAACTAGCGGGAGGGTCGGGAGAGACCCAGTACTTC
15,-,TRBD2,TRBJ2-3,TRBV19,CASSTSGLAGDTQYF,TGTGCCAGTAGTACTTCGGGACTAGCGGGGGATACGCAGTATTTT
15,-,-,TRBJ1-5,TRBV27,CASSRIDSSNQPQHF,TGTGCCAGCAGTAGAATCGACAGTAGCAATCAGCCCCAGCATTTT
16,-,-,TRBJ2-4,TRBV5-8,CASSLETGLAKNIQYF,TGTGCCAGCAGCTTGGAAACAGGGCTAGCCAAAAACATTCAGTACTTC
14,-,TRBD1,TRBJ1-1,TRBV15,CATRRQGSGTEAFF,TGTGCCACCAGGAGACAGGGTTCGGGCACTGAAGCTTTCTTT
15,-,TRBD1,TRBJ1-5,TRBV2,CASSPTGGRGQPQHF,TGTGCCAGCAGTCCGACAGGGGGAAGAGGACAGCCCCAGCATTTT
14,-,TRBD1,TRBJ2-4,TRBV29-1,CSARNRDRRNSQYF,TGCAGCGCACGAAACCGGGACAGGAGGAACAGTCAGTACTTC
15,-,TRBD2,TRBJ2-3,TRBV5-1,CASSLGLAKGNTQYF,TGCGCCAGCAGCTTGGGACTAGCGAAGGGGAATACGCAGTATTTT
14,-,-,TRBJ2-2,TRBV10-2,CASRGRLNTGELFF,TGCGCCAGCAGGGGCAGGCTTAACACCGGGGAGCTGTTTTTT
13,-,-,TRBJ1-1,TRBV7-8,CASYDRMNTEAFF,TGTGCCAGCTACGACAGGATGAACACTGAAGCTTTCTTT
13,-,-,TRBJ1-1,TRBV11-3,CASSLQGKTEAFF,TGTGCCAGCAGCTTACAGGGGAAGACTGAAGCTTTCTTT
14,-,TRBD1,TRBJ1-2,TRBV7-2,CASSIGTGNYGYTF,TGTGCCAGCAGCATCGGGACAGGAAACTATGGCTACACCTTC
15,-,TRBD2,TRBJ2-3,TRBV10-2,CASSPWRGGSDTQYF,TGCGCCAGCAGCCCTTGGCGGGGGGGATCAGATACGCAGTATTTT
14,-,TRBD2,TRBJ2-7,TRBV30,CAWAGLAEPYEQYF,TGTGCCTGGGCAGGTCTAGCGGAACCCTACGAGCAGTACTTC
14,-,-,TRBJ2-1,TRBV7-2,CASSPPGGRNEQFF,TGTGCCAGCAGCCCCCCTGGAGGGAGGAATGAGCAGTTCTTC
20,-,TRBD2,TRBJ2-1,TRBV18,CASSPQTSGGPRGAYNEQFF,TGTGCCAGCTCGCCCCAAACCAGCGGGGGGCCCCGGGGGGCCTACAATGAGCAGTTCTTC
13,-,-,TRBJ1-6,TRBV28,CASSQVFLTPLHF,TGTGCCAGCAGCCAGGTGTTCCTCACCCCCCTCCACTTT
15,once,-,TRBJ1-1,TRBV6-5,CASSYEPNFGTEAFF,TGTGCCAGCAGTTACGAACCCAACTTTGGCACTGAAGCTTTCTTT
16,-,-,TRBJ1-4,TRBV27,CASSFRGTRDFEKLFF,TGTGCCAGCAGTTTCCGAGGGACAAGGGATTTTGAAAAACTGTTTTTT
13,-,TRBD2,TRBJ2-5,TRBV9,CASSSSGEETQYF,TGTGCCAGCAGCTCTAGCGGGGAAGAGACCCAGTACTTC
16,-,-,TRBJ2-5,TRBV7-8,CASSLKLGAAQETQYF,TGTGCCAGCAGCTTAAAGTTAGGGGCAGCCCAAGAGACCCAGTACTTC
12,-,-,TRBJ1-2,TRBV21-1,CASPGGSDGYTF,TGTGCGTCCCCAGGGGGCAGCGATGGCTACACCTTC
11,-,-,TRBJ2-7,TRBV6-5,CASSTIYEQYF,TGTGCCAGCAGTACTATTTACGAGCAGTACTTC
13,-,-,TRBJ1-2,TRBV19,CASSIRGLYGYTF,TGTGCCAGTAGTATTAGGGGATTATATGGCTACACCTTC
17,once,TRBD1,TRBJ2-3,TRBV4-1,CASSFPEQGASGDTQYF,TGCGCCAGCAGCTTTCCTGAACAGGGGGCGTCGGGAGATACGCAGTATTTT
16,-,-,TRBJ2-5,TRBV6-8,CASSYSGSAYQETQYF,TGTGCCAGCAGTTACTCGGGTAGCGCTTACCAAGAGACCCAGTACTTC
16,-,-,TRBJ2-2,TRBV28,CASSLWEGTDTGELFF,TGTGCCAGCAGTTTATGGGAGGGGACCGACACCGGGGAGCTGTTTTTT
13,-,-,TRBJ1-2,TRBV19,CASRERAYYGYTF,TGTGCCAGTCGAGAGAGGGCCTACTATGGCTACACCTTC
11,-,-,TRBJ2-3,TRBV2,CASSYTDTQYF,TGTGCCAGCAGTTACACAGATACGCAGTATTTT
15,-,TRBD2,TRBJ2-7,TRBV6-5,CASSSSGGSSYEQYF,TGTGCCAGCAGTTCGAGCGGGGGAAGCTCCTACGAGCAGTACTTC
15,-,-,TRBJ1-2,TRBV7-2,CASSLAGATNYGYTF,TGTGCCAGCAGCTTAGCAGGGGCTACTAACTATGGCTACACCTTC